The rows below give T cell receptor beta chains drawn from one sample of a study of blood T cell repertoires in COVID-19. TCRdb keeps only in-frame clones here, not all; method: immunoSEQ multiplex PCR. The data hold about 250,000 clones, with approximately 80% observed a single time. The sample comprised peripheral blood. These receptors originate from a man older than 75 with acute or convalescent COVID-19. Both conserved end residues are part of each CDR3. Fields, in order: clone size, J gene, V gene, CDR3 length, D gene, CDR3 DNA, CDR3 protein. A D gene is named only where the DNA matches it firmly. Expanded clones get a size class; other rows say once, few or many, or leave the size out.

size: -
J: TRBJ1-2
V: TRBV6-7
length: 18
D: TRBD1
DNA: TGTGCCAGCAGTTACCCCGACTCGACCCTGACAGGGAGATGTGGCTACACCTTC
CDR3: CASSYPDSTLTGRCGYTF

size: few
J: TRBJ1-4
V: TRBV19
length: 15
D: TRBD1
DNA: TGTGCCAGTCGGACAGGGGGCGCCGGTAATGAAAAACTGTTTTTT
CDR3: CASRTGGAGNEKLFF

size: many
J: TRBJ2-7
V: TRBV4-2
length: 15
D: -
DNA: TGTGCCAGCAGCCAGTATAAAGGGACTCCTTACGAGCAGTACTTC
CDR3: CASSQYKGTPYEQYF

size: -
J: TRBJ1-4
V: TRBV5-4
length: 15
D: -
DNA: TGTGCCAGCAGCCCCTCACAGGTGCCTGGTGAAAAACTGTTTTTT
CDR3: CASSPSQVPGEKLFF

size: -
J: TRBJ2-3
V: TRBV9
length: 18
D: TRBD2
DNA: TGTGCCAGCAGCCTCGGGACTAGCGGGGGGGCTTTCACAGATACGCAGTATTTT
CDR3: CASSLGTSGGAFTDTQYF

size: -
J: TRBJ1-2
V: TRBV27
length: 13
D: TRBD1
DNA: TGTGCCAGCAGTTGGGGACAGGGGGCCGGCTACACCTTC
CDR3: CASSWGQGAGYTF

size: -
J: TRBJ2-1
V: TRBV2
length: 15
D: TRBD1
DNA: TGTGCCAGCAGCCCGGGACAGGGCTCCTACAATGAGCAGTTCTTC
CDR3: CASSPGQGSYNEQFF

size: -
J: TRBJ1-6
V: TRBV10-2
length: 14
D: -
DNA: TGCGCCAGCAGTCAAGACAGGTCGGACTCACCCCTCCACTTT
CDR3: CASSQDRSDSPLHF

size: -
J: TRBJ2-2
V: TRBV5-1
length: 16
D: -
DNA: TGCGCCAGCAGCTTGGGCCCTTCAGGGGACACCGGGGAGCTGTTTTTT
CDR3: CASSLGPSGDTGELFF

size: -
J: TRBJ2-7
V: TRBV5-6
length: 14
D: -
DNA: TGTGCCAGCAGGGCGCGTGGAGCCAACTACGAGCAGTACTTC
CDR3: CASRARGANYEQYF

size: -
J: TRBJ1-5
V: TRBV9
length: 15
D: TRBD1
DNA: TGTGCCAGCAGCCCACCGGGACAGGCAAATCAGCCCCAGCATTTT
CDR3: CASSPPGQANQPQHF

size: few
J: TRBJ1-4
V: TRBV18
length: 15
D: TRBD1
DNA: TGTGCCAGCTCACCCTCGGGACAGAGAAGCGAAAAACTGTTTTTT
CDR3: CASSPSGQRSEKLFF

size: -
J: TRBJ1-5
V: TRBV2
length: 14
D: TRBD1
DNA: TGTGCCAGCAAGACAGGGATTAGCAATCAGCCCCAGCATTTT
CDR3: CASKTGISNQPQHF

size: -
J: TRBJ1-1
V: TRBV7-9
length: 10
D: -
DNA: TGTGCCAGCAGCTCCCAATCCGCTTTCTTT
CDR3: CASSSQSAFF

size: -
J: TRBJ1-5
V: TRBV6-5
length: 12
D: -
DNA: TGTGCCAGCAGTTCTACCCATCAGCCCCAGCATTTT
CDR3: CASSSTHQPQHF